These 7 T cell receptor beta chains were all obtained from the same sample, sequenced in a study of glioma-infiltrating T cells. Using RNA template, CDR3s of TCR alpha and beta were amplified with iRepertoire arm-PCR. TCRdb fed the multiplex PCR reads into MiXCR, producing one record per CDR3 protein. The table shows tens of thousands of distinct CDR3 sequences, with roughly 40% occurring only once. Sequencing input: glioma tissue, nonneoplastic brain tissue, or PBMCs (not recorded which). These receptors were taken from a human donor with low-grade glioma or glioblastoma, undergoing nonglioma brain surgery, or in good health (not recorded which).

As for this clonotype: The conserved closing phenylalanine or tryptophan is absent in this CDR3, likely reflecting a read error. V usage is TRBV27 and J usage is TRBJ2-1; 7 bases match TRBD2. Trimming removed 5 bases from V and 6 bases from J; junction bases left unmatched: 1. There are 12 residues in the CDR3. CDR1 is MNHEY, CDR2 SMNVEV, per germline (reference sequence). The CDR3 loop is CASSGTTNEQFL. The CDR3 DNA reads TGTGCCAGCAGTGGGACTACCAATGAGCAGTTCCTC.

V gene TRBV6-2 or TRBV6-3 combines with J gene TRBJ2-5; TRBD1 aligns across 11 bases. CDR1 MNHEY and CDR2 SVGEGT come from the germline V gene. This CDR3 is built from 14 residues. V lost 6 bases, J lost 5 bases, and 5 bases stayed unmatched. CDR3 sequence (DNA): TGTGCCAGCAGCCGGACAGGGGGCCTGGAGACCCAGTACTTC. Protein sequence: CASSRTGGLETQYF.

In its sample, this clonotype was seen many times. The gene calls are TRBV7-2 and TRBJ1-1; 9 bases are shared with TRBD1. Trimming cost V 4 bases and J 8 bases; bases outside gene matches: 5. The CDR3 extends over 13 amino acids. The V gene's germline CDR1 is SGHTA and CDR2 FQGNSA. The CDR3 nucleotides are TGTGCCAGCAGCTCACAGGGGGCACAAGAAGCTTTCTTT. This sequence encodes CASSSQGAQEAFF.

This clonotype was found many times. The chain carries TRBV7-2 and TRBJ2-1; 14 bases agree with TRBD2. J gave up 4 bases and V 5 bases, and 13 bases lay outside the gene matches. The CDR3 spans 19 residues. Germline V gives CDR1 SGHTA, CDR2 FQGNSA. The CDR3 nucleotides are TGTGCCAGCAGCGGGACGACTAGCGGGGGGGGGCAAAAGTACAATGAGCAGTTCTTC. It specifies CASSGTTSGGGQKYNEQFF.

Concerning this clonotype: A read error may account for a junction end that differs from germline. The V and J genes are TRBV19 and TRBJ2-4, with 7 nucleotides matching TRBD2. This CDR3 has 20 residues. The germline V gene encodes CDR1 LNHDA and CDR2 SQIVND (reference sequence). The CDR3 DNA follows: TGTGCCAGTAGTATAGCATTTTCCAGCGGGATATTAAAGCCCAAAAACATTCGGTACTTC. It yields the protein CASSIAFSSGILKPKNIRYF.

This clonotype was seen a handful of times. The chain is built from TRBV29-1 and TRBJ2-6; 7 nucleotides match TRBD1. CDR1 and CDR2 from the germline V gene are SQVTM and ANQGSEA. Germline trimming cut 6 bases from V and 0 bases from J; bases unmatched to any gene: 2. The CDR3 loop spans 14 amino acids. The CDR3 bases are TGCAGCGTCGGGACAGCCTCTGGGGCCAACGTCCTGACTTTC. This sequence encodes CSVGTASGANVLTF.

J is TRBJ2-7 and V is TRBV19; possible D gene TRBD1, 5 bases. V was cut by 6 bases and J by 7 bases, with 13 bases left in between. This CDR3 region has 12 residues. Germline V gene sequence: CDR1 LNHDA, CDR2 SQIVND (reference sequence). The DNA of the CDR3 is TGTGCCAGTAGCACAGGCTACAATGAGCAGTACTTC. Its translation is CASSTGYNEQYF.